The text below deals with one T cell receptor (beta chain). It lacks a known antigen. The input lacks base qualities; no much larger clone sits a single base away. These data belong to a study of shared clonotypes between healthy human individuals (dated by TCRdb to the early 2020s). Regarding the study in general: The cohort comprised two women and a few men aged 18 to 49 years. To estimate repertoire size and how much clonotype sharing occurs between individuals, the study deeply sequenced the blood TCR repertoires of several healthy adults. For each donor, CD4 naive and CD4 memory were each given three plates, CD8 naive was given two plates, and CD8 memory was given one plate. Each donor's leukapheresis produced roughly between about 0.9 and 9.5 billion PBMCs. To increase sequencing depth and limit assay-specific biases, different laboratories used diverse techniques to prepare libraries and sequence TCR repertoires. Findings and caveats that apply to the study as a whole: Across four donors, approximately 5% of naive CD4, 3.5% of naive CD8, around 2.1% of memory CD4, and roughly 0.4% of memory CD8 clonotypes were shared. Even with the large sequencing depth, rarefaction of the sorted-subset datasets indicated that sequencing was incomplete. Sampling was restricted to blood, and TCR repertoires in tissue are likely to differ from TCR repertoires in blood. Because the study included a small number of donors, the genetic and exposure-history diversity represented was limited. Pairwise subsampling led to the expectation that sequencing depth would affect the degree of clonotype sharing among donors. Naive subsets generally had larger estimated clonotype richness than memory subsets. Higher generation probabilities were observed for clonotypes shared by all four sorted-subset donors than for non-shared clonotypes.

Using the deep immunoSEQ assay, TCR CDR3 regions were amplified from genomic DNA by multiplex PCR. For each cell subset, the extracted genomic DNA was distributed evenly across all wells of several immunoSEQ 96-well plates, and each plate served as one replicate. Each replicate PCR for sorted subsets received roughly 0.2 ug genomic DNA, equal to roughly 30,000 T cell genomes. Purified libraries were measured with a Qubit 3.0 fluorometer, size-checked on a Bioanalyzer 2100, and measured again with the KAPA Library Quantification kit. A separate single-read 150-cycle Illumina NextSeq 550 flow cell was used to sequence each immunoSEQ 96-well plate. The original methods were these. The immunoSEQ output contained only junctional sequences without quality scores, so filtering could not match that applied to full-length reads. To assign V/J genes and CDR3, sequences were annotated using PyIR, a Python wrapper for IgBLAST v1.9, with IMGT germline references. Reads were filtered out if the reads had weak V/J assignments (E-value above 1e-6), no CDR3, stop codons, out-of-frame junctions, or ambiguous translated residues. V3J clonotypes were defined by identical inferred V gene, J gene, and CDR3 amino acid sequence. The percentage overlap between two repertoires was calculated by dividing the number of shared unique clonotypes by the size of the smaller repertoire. Three approaches were used to assess repertoire richness: RTK rarefaction, the Chao1 estimator, and Recon v2.1 estimates of unobserved clonotypes. Generation probabilities were computed with OLGA for all TCRbeta clonotypes obtained by the gDNA method from several donors. Not all clones reach the TCRdb copy of this immuneACCESS table, which keeps in-frame sequences only. Checked studies attribute under half of the gap to unresolved V genes and leave the rest unexplained. The DNA was the basis for D and trimming; V, J and clone size are from that table. Recorded for this sample are about 1.1 million clones; around three quarters of them occurred a single time. 0.55% to 0.7% of the sample lies in the top ten.

The cysteine opens and the phenylalanine closes a CDR3 of 14 amino acids. The sequence is cut down to CDR3 DNA, 42 bases in frame from base 1. The CDR1 and CDR2 encoded by the germline V gene are SGHTA and FQGNSA. Unmatched junction bases come to 2, with V trimmed by 4 bases and J by 0 bases. Donors were healthy HIV-negative adults with no recently reported acute infections or vaccinations. Every donor was a Caucasian adult residing in Nashville, Tennessee, USA. CD4+ T cells were enriched through magnetic negative selection, after which naive cells were positively selected on CD45RA and the remaining negative fraction served as the memory subset. Blood was obtained by leukapheresis, after which PBMCs were separated by Ficoll-Histopaque density gradient centrifugation and cryopreserved in liquid nitrogen vapor phase. Purity and quantity of every magnetically sorted T cell population were checked by analytical flow cytometry. From each sorted fraction, genomic DNA was isolated and quantified by UV absorbance on a Nanodrop 2000c.

The sequenced sample consisted of memory CD4+ T cells from PBMCs. The intended sense of this specimen's cell subset or site label: CD45RA-negative fraction. The chain is assembled from TRBV7-2 and TRBJ1-2, with 7 junctional bases fitting TRBD1. The clonotype comes from a man between 18 and 29 years old in good health. Some clones in this sample may be carry-over from other donors' samples. In nucleotide form, the sequence is TGTGCCAGCAGCTGGGACAGTGCTAACTATGGCTACACCTTC. This codes for CASSWDSANYGYTF. The entire variable domain, with the stretches around the CDR3 drawn from the reference TRBV7-2 and TRBJ1-2 proteins, is GAGVSQSPSNKVTEKGKDVELRCDPISGHTALYWYRQSLGQGLEFLIYFQGNSAPDKSGLPSDRFSAERTGGSVSTLTIQRTQQEDSAVYLCASSWDSANYGYTFGSGTRLTVV.